This T cell receptor (beta chain) emerged from a study of CD8 T cells in ankylosing spondylitis. Study results and limitations: Disease-associated clonotypes exhibited CD8+ identity and were relatively infrequent in peripheral blood.

This CDR3 has 14 residues. J lost 5 bases, V lost 6 bases, and 5 bases had no gene match. On this clonotype: Its cognate antigen is unknown.

Using quantitative 5'-RACE with molecular barcodes, the authors made TCR beta libraries. TCRdb reprocessed the 5' RACE reads via MiXCR and lists one record per CDR3 protein. This sample yields about 150,000 distinct CDR3 sequences, of which about 42% are seen a single time; about 16% belongs to the top ten. The TCR was taken from a male donor with ankylosing spondylitis. The chain links TRBV12-3 or TRBV12-4 to TRBJ1-5, with 9 bases aligning to TRBD1. Sequencing was carried out using synovial fluid, either unsorted or a sorted T cell fraction (not recorded which). CDR3 protein: CASSQDRGHQPQHF. CDR3 nucleotides: TGTGCCAGCAGCCAGGACAGGGGACATCAGCCCCAGCATTTT.